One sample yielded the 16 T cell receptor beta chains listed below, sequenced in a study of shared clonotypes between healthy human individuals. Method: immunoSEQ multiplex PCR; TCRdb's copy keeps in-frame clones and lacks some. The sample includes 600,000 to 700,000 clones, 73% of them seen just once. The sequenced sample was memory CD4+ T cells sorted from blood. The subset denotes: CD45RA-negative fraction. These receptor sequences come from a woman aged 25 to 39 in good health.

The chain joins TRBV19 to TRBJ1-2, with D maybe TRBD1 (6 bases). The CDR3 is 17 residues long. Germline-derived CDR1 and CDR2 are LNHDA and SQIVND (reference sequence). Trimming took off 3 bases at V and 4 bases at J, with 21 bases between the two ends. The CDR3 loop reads CASSMGGTRIKTYGYTF. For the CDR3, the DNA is TGTGCCAGTAGTATGGGGGGCACTCGAATTAAGACCTATGGCTACACCTTC.

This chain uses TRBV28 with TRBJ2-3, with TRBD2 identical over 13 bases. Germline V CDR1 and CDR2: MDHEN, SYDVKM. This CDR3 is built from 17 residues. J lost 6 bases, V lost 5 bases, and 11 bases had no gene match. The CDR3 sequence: CASSTLGLAGVSDTQYF. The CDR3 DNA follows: TGTGCCAGCAGTACCCTCGGACTAGCGGGAGTATCGGATACGCAGTATTTT.

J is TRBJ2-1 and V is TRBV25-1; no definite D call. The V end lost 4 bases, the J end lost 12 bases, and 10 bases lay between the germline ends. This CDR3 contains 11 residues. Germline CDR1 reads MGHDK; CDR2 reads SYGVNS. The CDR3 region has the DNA TGTGCCAGCAGTGGAGCGAGCCTGCAGTTCTTC. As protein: CASSGASLQFF.

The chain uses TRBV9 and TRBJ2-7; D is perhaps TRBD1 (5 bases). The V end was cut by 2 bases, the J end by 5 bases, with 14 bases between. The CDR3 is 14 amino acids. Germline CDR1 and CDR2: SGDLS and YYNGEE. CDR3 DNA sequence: TGTGCCAGCAGCGTCGGAGCAGGGTCCAACGAGCAGTACTTC. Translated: CASSVGAGSNEQYF.

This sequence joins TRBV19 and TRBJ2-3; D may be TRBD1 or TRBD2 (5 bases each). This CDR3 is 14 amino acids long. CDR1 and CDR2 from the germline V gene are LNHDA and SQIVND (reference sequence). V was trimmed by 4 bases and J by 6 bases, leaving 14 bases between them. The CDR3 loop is CASSSWGTGDTQYF. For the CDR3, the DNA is TGTGCCAGTAGTAGTTGGGGGACGGGCGATACGCAGTATTTT.

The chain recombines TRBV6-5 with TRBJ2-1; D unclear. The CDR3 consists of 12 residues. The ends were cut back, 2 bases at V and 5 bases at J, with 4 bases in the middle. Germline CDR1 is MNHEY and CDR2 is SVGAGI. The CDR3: CASSYLDNEQFF. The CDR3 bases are TGTGCCAGCAGTTACCTGGACAATGAGCAGTTCTTC.

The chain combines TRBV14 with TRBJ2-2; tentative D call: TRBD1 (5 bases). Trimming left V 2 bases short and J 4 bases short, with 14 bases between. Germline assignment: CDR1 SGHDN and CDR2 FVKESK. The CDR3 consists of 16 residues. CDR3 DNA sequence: TGTGCCAGCAGCCAATGGGAACTTGACAGCACCGGGGAGCTGTTTTTT. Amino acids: CASSQWELDSTGELFF.

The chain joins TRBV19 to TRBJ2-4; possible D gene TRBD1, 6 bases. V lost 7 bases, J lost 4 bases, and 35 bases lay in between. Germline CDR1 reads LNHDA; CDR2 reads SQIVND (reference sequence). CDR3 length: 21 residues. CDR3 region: CASKWQVLIDRTETWKNIQYF. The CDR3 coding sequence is TGTGCCAGTAAGTGGCAAGTTCTAATTGACAGGACCGAGACGTGGAAAAACATTCAGTACTTC.

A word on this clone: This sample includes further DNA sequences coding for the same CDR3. CDR3 nucleotide sequence: TGTGCCAGCAGTGAAGCACAGGAAGAGACCCAGTACTTC. Its protein product is CASSEAQEETQYF. The V gene is TRBV2, the J gene TRBJ2-5, with D possibly matching TRBD1 (5 bases). CDR3 length: 13 residues. Trimming removed 0 bases at V and 3 bases at J, with 5 bases between. Germline CDR1 and CDR2: SNHLY and FYNNEI.

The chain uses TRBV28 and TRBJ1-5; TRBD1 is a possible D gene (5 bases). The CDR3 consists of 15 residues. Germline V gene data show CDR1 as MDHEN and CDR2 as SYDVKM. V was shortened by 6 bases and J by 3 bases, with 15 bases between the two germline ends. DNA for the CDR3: TGTGCCAGCAGACACTCGGGACCGTTCAATCAGCCCCAGCATTTT. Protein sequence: CASRHSGPFNQPQHF.

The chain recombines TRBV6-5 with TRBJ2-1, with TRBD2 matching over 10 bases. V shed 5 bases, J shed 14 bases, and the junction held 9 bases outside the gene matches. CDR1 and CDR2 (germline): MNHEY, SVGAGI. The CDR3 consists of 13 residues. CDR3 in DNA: TGTGCCAGCAGTAGGGGTGGAAGCGGGAGGGAGTTCTTC. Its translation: CASSRGGSGREFF.

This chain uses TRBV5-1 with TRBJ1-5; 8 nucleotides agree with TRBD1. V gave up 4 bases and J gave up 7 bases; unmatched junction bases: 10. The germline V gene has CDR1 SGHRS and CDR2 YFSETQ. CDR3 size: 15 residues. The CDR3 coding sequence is TGCGCCAGCAGCCCCGGAGGACAGGGAGGGCAGCCCCAGCATTTT. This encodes CASSPGGQGGQPQHF.

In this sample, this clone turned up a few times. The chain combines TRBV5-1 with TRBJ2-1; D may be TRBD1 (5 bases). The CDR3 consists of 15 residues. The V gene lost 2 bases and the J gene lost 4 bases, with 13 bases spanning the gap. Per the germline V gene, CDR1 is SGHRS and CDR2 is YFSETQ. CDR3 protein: CASSFSTAQYNEQFF. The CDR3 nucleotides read TGCGCCAGCAGCTTCTCGACAGCACAATACAATGAGCAGTTCTTC.

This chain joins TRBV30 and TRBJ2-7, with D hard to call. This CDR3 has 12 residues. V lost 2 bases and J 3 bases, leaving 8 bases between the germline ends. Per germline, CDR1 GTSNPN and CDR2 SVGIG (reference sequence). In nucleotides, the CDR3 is TGTGCCTGGAGTATTAGTGGCTACGAGCAGTACTTC. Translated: CAWSISGYEQYF.

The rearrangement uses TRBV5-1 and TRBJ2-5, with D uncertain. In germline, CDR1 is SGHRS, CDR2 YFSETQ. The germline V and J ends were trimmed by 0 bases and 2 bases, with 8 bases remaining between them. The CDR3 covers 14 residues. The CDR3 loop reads CASSLDGYQETQYF. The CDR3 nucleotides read TGCGCCAGCAGCTTGGATGGCTATCAAGAGACCCAGTACTTC.

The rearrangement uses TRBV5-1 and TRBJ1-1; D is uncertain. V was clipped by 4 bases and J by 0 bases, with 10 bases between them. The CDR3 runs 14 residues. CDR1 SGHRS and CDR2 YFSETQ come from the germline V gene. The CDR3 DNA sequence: TGCGCCAGCAGCCCCGGGGTCATGAACACTGAAGCTTTCTTT. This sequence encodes CASSPGVMNTEAFF.